The clone carrying this T cell receptor beta chain was seen repeatedly, ten times or more. Its antigen is not known. Ophthalmopathy in the donors was of moderate-to-severe activity, with CAS ≥3, NOSPECS ≥4 and duration under 3 months. Exclusion criteria comprised other autoimmune diseases, uncontrolled infections, pregnancy or lactation in patients. Diagnostic conclusions were grounded in clinical symptoms, serum thyroxine, TRAb, thyroid ultrasound and orbital computed tomography. CDR1 and CDR2 (germline): MNHEY, SVGEGT. The ends were cut back, 3 bases at V and 6 bases at J, with 8 bases in the middle. The CDR3 contains 12 residues. Amplified TCR beta CDR3 regions were obtained using RNA transcripts as template. RT-PCR was first run with HTBI primers, then multiplex PCR in a second round. TCRdb fed the multiplex PCR reads into MiXCR, producing one record per CDR3 protein. Among some 160,000 distinct CDR3 sequences, 35% to 45% were seen once, and the ten largest hold about 8.2%.

These data originate in a study of Graves' ophthalmopathy and Graves' hyperthyroidism. Findings of the study overall: Cross-validated, the 13-signature model showed 87.88%/81.08% sensitivity/specificity, and 80%/75% in the test set.

The V call is TRBV6-2 or TRBV6-3, the J call TRBJ1-2; unclear D gene. This sequence originates from a man younger than 40 with Graves' ophthalmopathy. Sequenced input: peripheral blood. The CDR3 region is CASSYFGDGYTF. CDR3 DNA: TGTGCCAGCAGTTATTTCGGCGATGGCTACACCTTC.